The 24 T cell receptor beta chains below come from one sample, sequenced in a study of blood T cell repertoires in COVID-19. Assay used: immunoSEQ multiplex PCR; TCRdb lists only in-frame clones, some missing. This sample carries approximately 250,000 clones, around 88% of them seen once, and the ten largest clones take about 2.5%. The sample taken for sequencing was PBMCs or T cells enriched from blood (not recorded which). The receptors were gathered from a woman aged 40 to 50 with acute COVID-19.

The rearrangement links TRBV3-1 (or the pseudogene TRBV3-2) to TRBJ2-5; TRBD1 is a possible D gene (5 bases). Looked up from germline, CDR1 is LGHDT and CDR2 is YNNKEL (reference sequence). CDR3 length equals 15 residues. V lost 5 bases and J 5 bases, leaving 18 bases between the germline ends. CDR3: CASSNKNQGRETQYF. For the CDR3, the DNA is TGTGCCAGCAGCAATAAAAATCAGGGTAGGGAGACCCAGTACTTC.

This chain uses TRBV18 with TRBJ1-4; D may be TRBD1 (5 bases). The V gene lost 3 bases and the J gene lost 8 bases, with 10 bases spanning the gap. Germline loops: CDR1 KGHSH, CDR2 LQKENI. The CDR3 covers 13 residues. This chain's CDR3 is CASSPGLGEKLFF. CDR3 nucleotide sequence: TGTGCCAGCTCACCGGGGCTCGGGGAAAAACTGTTTTTT.

The chain carries TRBV7-9 and TRBJ1-1; 9 bases are a match to TRBD1. J lost 4 bases, V lost 3 bases, and 6 bases had no gene match. CDR3 length equals 15 residues. Germline CDR1 reads SEHNR; CDR2 reads FQNEAQ (reference sequence). The CDR3 reads CASSLRTGVTTEAFF. As DNA, the CDR3 is TGTGCCAGCAGCTTGAGGACAGGGGTGACCACTGAAGCTTTCTTT.

This chain joins TRBV13 and TRBJ1-4; D uncertain. The V and J ends lost 6 bases and 0 bases respectively, with 11 bases between them. The CDR3 covers 15 residues. Germline V gene sequence: CDR1 PRHDT, CDR2 FYEKMQ (reference sequence). CDR3 in amino acids: CASSSRGATNEKLFF. CDR3 bases: TGTGCCAGCAGTTCGCGCGGGGCAACTAATGAAAAACTGTTTTTT.

This chain uses TRBV7-2 with TRBJ2-1; TRBD2 matches 7 bases. V trimming: 1 base; J trimming: 2 bases; junction bases outside the gene matches: 2. Germline V gene sequence: CDR1 SGHTA, CDR2 FQGNSA. This CDR3 has 15 amino acids. Here the CDR3 DNA reads TGTGCCAGCAGCTTAGTGAGCGGGACCTACAATGAGCAGTTCTTC. The encoded protein is CASSLVSGTYNEQFF. Using reference TRBV7-2 and TRBJ2-1 for the parts outside the CDR3, the full variable domain is GAGVSQSPSNKVTEKGKDVELRCDPISGHTALYWYRQSLGQGLEFLIYFQGNSAPDKSGLPSDRFSAERTGGSVSTLTIQRTQQEDSAVYLCASSLVSGTYNEQFFGPGTRLTVL.

The rearrangement links TRBV5-1 to TRBJ2-7; the D gene is possibly TRBD2 (5 bases). V was cut by 0 bases and J by 0 bases, with 10 bases left in between. CDR3 size: 15 residues. The germline CDR1 and CDR2 sequences are SGHRS and YFSETQ. The CDR3 DNA is TGCGCCAGCAGCTTGGGAAGGACTTACTCCTACGAGCAGTACTTC. This encodes CASSLGRTYSYEQYF. The complete variable domain, with remaining parts taken from reference TRBV5-1 and TRBJ2-7, reads KAGVTQTPRYLIKTRGQQVTLSCSPISGHRSVSWYQQTPGQGLQFLFEYFSETQRNKGNFPGRFSGRQFSNSRSEMNVSTLELGDSALYLCASSLGRTYSYEQYFGPGTRLTVT.

The chain couples TRBV25-1 to TRBJ2-2, with TRBD1 matching over 9 bases. Germline lookup yields CDR1 MGHDK and CDR2 SYGVNS. The CDR3 is 16 amino acids. V gave up 3 bases and J gave up 1 base; unmatched junction bases: 3. This chain's CDR3 is CASSEDRGRNTGELFF. CDR3 nucleotides: TGTGCCAGCAGTGAGGACAGGGGTCGGAACACCGGGGAGCTGTTTTTT.

The V call is TRBV2, the J call TRBJ2-3, with D hard to call. The V end lost 8 bases, the J end lost 4 bases, and 10 bases lay between the germline ends. The CDR3 has 12 residues. Per germline, CDR1 SNHLY and CDR2 FYNNEI. The CDR3 sequence is CASSANADTQYF. CDR3 DNA: TGTGCCAGCTCAGCGAATGCAGATACGCAGTATTTT.

The chain links TRBV3-1 (or the pseudogene TRBV3-2) to TRBJ2-6; D possibly corresponds to TRBD1 (6 bases). Germline CDR1 LGHDT, CDR2 YNNKEL (reference sequence). The V and J ends lost 0 bases and 0 bases respectively, with 15 bases between them. The CDR3 loop spans 19 amino acids. The CDR3 reads CASSQDVAGTNSGANVLTF. CDR3 coding DNA: TGTGCCAGCAGCCAAGATGTGGCAGGGACAAACTCTGGGGCCAACGTCCTGACTTTC.

The rearrangement uses TRBV6-5 and TRBJ2-1, with 7 positions matching TRBD2. V shed 5 bases and J 6 bases; nucleotides not matched to a gene: 4. The CDR3 runs to 13 residues. The germline gives CDR1 MNHEY, CDR2 SVGAGI. The CDR3 loop reads CASSTERGNEQFF. Written as DNA, the CDR3 is TGTGCCAGCAGTACAGAGCGGGGCAATGAGCAGTTCTTC.

This clone occurred once. This sequence joins TRBV7-2 and TRBJ2-1, with 10 bases aligning to TRBD2. Germline loops: CDR1 SGHTA, CDR2 FQGNSA. This CDR3 comprises 15 residues. After removal of 5 bases from V and 2 bases from J, the junction contained 3 bases not matched to a gene. The CDR3 loop reads CASSRTSGAYNEQFF. The CDR3 DNA follows: TGTGCCAGCAGCCGGACTAGCGGAGCCTACAATGAGCAGTTCTTC.

The V call is TRBV4-3, the J call TRBJ2-1, with D unresolved. There are 17 residues in the CDR3. CDR1 LGHNA and CDR2 YSLEER come from the germline V gene. Trimming cost V 0 bases and J 1 base, with 13 bases left between them. In DNA, the CDR3 is TGCGCCAGCAGCCAAGATCTGGGCCTTCGATCCTACAATGAGCAGTTCTTC. This sequence encodes CASSQDLGLRSYNEQFF.

The genes are TRBV11-2 and TRBJ2-1, with D possibly matching TRBD2 (7 bases). The CDR3 spans 12 residues. Germline CDR1 is SGHAT and CDR2 is FQNNGV. Trimming stripped 6 bases from V and 13 bases from J, with 16 bases between. DNA for the CDR3: TGTGCCAGCAGGGGGGGGCTAACCTATCAGTTCTTC. Its protein product is CASRGGLTYQFF.

The rearrangement joins TRBV5-1 to TRBJ2-7; 8 bases match TRBD2. There are 16 residues in the CDR3. Trimming removed 3 bases from V and 1 base from J; junction bases left unmatched: 9. Germline assignment: CDR1 SGHRS and CDR2 YFSETQ. The chain's CDR3 is CASSYPTSGPSYEQYF. Here the CDR3 DNA reads TGCGCCAGCAGCTATCCCACTAGCGGCCCATCCTACGAGCAGTACTTC.

V and J are TRBV5-1 and TRBJ1-1, with 9 positions matching TRBD1. Losses at the gene ends were 4 bases for V and 5 bases for J; bases not matched to a gene: 9. CDR3 size: 15 residues. The germline V gene encodes CDR1 SGHRS and CDR2 YFSETQ. The CDR3 DNA is TGCGCCAGCAGCATTATACAGGGGGCTTATACTGAAGCTTTCTTT. Protein product: CASSIIQGAYTEAFF. Supplemented by reference TRBV5-1 and TRBJ1-1, the full variable domain reads KAGVTQTPRYLIKTRGQQVTLSCSPISGHRSVSWYQQTPGQGLQFLFEYFSETQRNKGNFPGRFSGRQFSNSRSEMNVSTLELGDSALYLCASSIIQGAYTEAFFGQGTRLTVV.

The chain joins TRBV19 to TRBJ1-1; no clear D. Trimming took 2 bases from V and 6 from J, leaving 10 bases between them. CDR1 is LNHDA, CDR2 SQIVND, per germline (reference sequence). The CDR3 loop spans 13 amino acids. The CDR3 is CASSISGFSEAFF. Here the CDR3 DNA reads TGTGCCAGTAGTATATCAGGATTCTCTGAAGCTTTCTTT. The full variable domain, in which reference TRBV19 and TRBJ1-1 provide the parts outside the CDR3, is DGGITQSPKYLFRKEGQNVTLSCEQNLNHDAMYWYRQDPGQGLRLIYYSQIVNDFQKGDIAEGYSVSREKKESFPLTVTSAQKNPTAFYLCASSISGFSEAFFGQGTRLTVV.

This clone occurred once. The chain employs TRBV5-4 and TRBJ2-1, with 9 bases lining up with TRBD2. The trim removed 4 bases at V and 5 bases at J, leaving 7 bases unmatched. Germline CDR1 and CDR2: SGHNT and YYREEE (reference sequence). There are 15 residues in the CDR3. The CDR3 here is CASSPGGLANNEQFF. In DNA, the CDR3 is TGTGCCAGCAGCCCCGGAGGACTAGCGAACAATGAGCAGTTCTTC.

This chain uses TRBV24-1 with TRBJ2-3, with TRBD2 matching 13 bases. V lost 2 bases and J lost 2; bases outside the gene matches: 6. CDR3 length equals 18 residues. Germline V gene sequence: CDR1 KGHDR, CDR2 SFDVKD. CDR3: CATSDSSGLAGLTDTQYF. CDR3 coding DNA: TGTGCCACCAGTGATTCATCGGGACTAGCGGGACTCACAGATACGCAGTATTTT.

The chain combines TRBV30 with TRBJ2-7; 7 nucleotides agree with TRBD1. The length of the CDR3 is 15 residues. Germline values: CDR1 GTSNPN, CDR2 SVGIG (reference sequence). With 0 bases clipped from V and 6 bases from J, the junction kept 11 bases outside the gene matches. As DNA, the CDR3 is TGTGCCTGGAGTGTACTACCCAGACAGGGTAGCGAGCAGTACTTC. This encodes CAWSVLPRQGSEQYF. Based on the CDR3 plus reference TRBV30 and TRBJ2-7, the full variable domain is SQTIHQWPATLVQPVGSPLSLECTVEGTSNPNLYWYRQAAGRGLQLLFYSVGIGQISSEVPQNLSASRPQDRQFILSSKKLLLSDSGFYLCAWSVLPRQGSEQYFGPGTRLTVT.

This clone was counted a few times. The chain couples TRBV27 to TRBJ1-2; 12 bases agree with TRBD1. V shed 5 bases, J shed 7 bases, and the junction held 11 bases outside the gene matches. Germline V gives CDR1 MNHEY, CDR2 SMNVEV (reference sequence). The CDR3 length is 16 residues. CDR3 region: CASSPIGTGGRSGYTF. In nucleotides, the CDR3 is TGTGCCAGCAGTCCGATAGGGACAGGGGGCAGGAGTGGCTACACCTTC.

The V and J genes are TRBV15 and TRBJ2-1; 15 nucleotides agree with TRBD2. Losses at the gene ends were 3 bases for V and 9 bases for J; bases not matched to a gene: 6. Germline V lookup: CDR1 LNHNV, CDR2 YYDKDF (reference sequence). This CDR3 spans 16 amino acids. This chain's CDR3 is CATSRTGTSGRIEQFF. CDR3 bases: TGTGCCACCAGCAGGACCGGGACTAGCGGGAGGATTGAGCAGTTCTTC.

V usage is TRBV6-1 and J usage is TRBJ2-7; 8 bases are shared with TRBD1. CDR1 and CDR2 (germline): MNHNS, SASEGT. This CDR3 has 14 amino acids. J gave up 5 bases and V 3 bases, and 6 bases lay outside the gene matches. The CDR3 is CASSDMGTGHEQYV. Here the CDR3 DNA reads TGTGCCAGCAGTGATATGGGGACAGGACACGAGCAGTACGTC.

This chain links TRBV10-3 with TRBJ1-1; D gene uncertain. With 0 bases removed from V and 0 bases from J, the gap between germline ends came to 8 bases. This CDR3 is 15 amino acids long. Germline loops: CDR1 ENHRY, CDR2 SYGVKD. CDR3 residues: CAISESAGMNTEAFF. The CDR3 DNA reads as TGTGCCATCAGTGAGTCGGCGGGGATGAACACTGAAGCTTTCTTT.

This chain joins TRBV30 and TRBJ2-7; the D is unclear. V was clipped by 5 bases and J by 4 bases, with 12 bases between them. This CDR3 comprises 12 residues. The germline gives CDR1 GTSNPN, CDR2 SVGIG (reference sequence). DNA of the CDR3: TGTGCCTGGGGACCTACTCCTTACGAGCAGTACTTC. The encoded protein is CAWGPTPYEQYF.